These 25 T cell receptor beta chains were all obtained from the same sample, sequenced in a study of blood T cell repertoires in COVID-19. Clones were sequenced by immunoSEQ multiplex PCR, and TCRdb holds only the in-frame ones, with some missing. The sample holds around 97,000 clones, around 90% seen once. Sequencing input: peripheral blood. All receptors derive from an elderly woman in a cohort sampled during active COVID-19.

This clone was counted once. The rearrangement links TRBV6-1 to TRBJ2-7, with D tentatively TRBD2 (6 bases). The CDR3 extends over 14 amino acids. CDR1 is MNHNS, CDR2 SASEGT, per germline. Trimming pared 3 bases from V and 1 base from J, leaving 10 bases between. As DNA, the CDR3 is TGTGCCAGCAGTGAGGGGAGGACGTCCTACGAGCAGTACTTC. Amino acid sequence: CASSEGRTSYEQYF.

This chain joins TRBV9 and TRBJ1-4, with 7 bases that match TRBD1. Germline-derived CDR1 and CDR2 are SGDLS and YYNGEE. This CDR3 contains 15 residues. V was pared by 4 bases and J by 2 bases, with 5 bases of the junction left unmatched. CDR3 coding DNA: TGTGCCAGCAGCCTGCTAGGGGGCACTAATGAAAAACTGTTTTTT. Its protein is CASSLLGGTNEKLFF.

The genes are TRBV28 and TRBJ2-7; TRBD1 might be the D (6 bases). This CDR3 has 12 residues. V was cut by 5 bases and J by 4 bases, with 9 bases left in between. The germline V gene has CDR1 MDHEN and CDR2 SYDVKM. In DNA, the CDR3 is TGTGCCAGCAGTGGACAGTGGTACGAGCAGTACTTC. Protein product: CASSGQWYEQYF.

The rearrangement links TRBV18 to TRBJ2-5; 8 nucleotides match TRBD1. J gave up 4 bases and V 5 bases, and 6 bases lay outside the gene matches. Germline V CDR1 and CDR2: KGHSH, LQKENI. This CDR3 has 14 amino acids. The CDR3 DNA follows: TGTGCCAGCTCAACGAGGACAGGGATAGAGACCCAGTACTTC. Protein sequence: CASSTRTGIETQYF.

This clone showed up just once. CDR3 residues: CSVWDRQNIQYF. CDR3 nucleotides: TGCAGCGTTTGGGACAGACAAAACATTCAGTACTTC. The V gene is TRBV29-1, the J gene TRBJ2-4, with TRBD1 matching over 7 bases. The CDR3 length is 12 residues. With V trimmed by 5 bases and J by 5 bases, 3 bases remained unmatched. Per germline, CDR1 SQVTM and CDR2 ANQGSEA.

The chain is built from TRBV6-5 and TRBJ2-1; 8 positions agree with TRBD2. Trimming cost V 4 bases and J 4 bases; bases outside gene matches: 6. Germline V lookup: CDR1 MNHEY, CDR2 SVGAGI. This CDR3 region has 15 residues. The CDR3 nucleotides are TGTGCCAGCAGTTTGAGCGGGAGTAATTACAATGAGCAGTTCTTC. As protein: CASSLSGSNYNEQFF.

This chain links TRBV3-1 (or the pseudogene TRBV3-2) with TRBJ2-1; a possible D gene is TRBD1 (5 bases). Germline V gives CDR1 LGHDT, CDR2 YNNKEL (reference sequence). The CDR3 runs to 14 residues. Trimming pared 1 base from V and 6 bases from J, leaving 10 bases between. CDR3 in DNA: TGTGCCAGCAGCCAAGGTGGGGCGGTCAATGAGCAGTTCTTC. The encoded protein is CASSQGGAVNEQFF.

The CDR3 loop reads CASSPSREPYEQYF. The CDR3 coding sequence is TGTGCCAGCTCACCCTCCAGGGAACCCTACGAGCAGTACTTC. This chain joins TRBV18 and TRBJ2-7; weak D call: TRBD1 (5 bases). Trimming cost V 3 bases and J 2 bases, with 11 bases left between them. There are 14 residues in the CDR3. The germline V gene encodes CDR1 KGHSH and CDR2 LQKENI.

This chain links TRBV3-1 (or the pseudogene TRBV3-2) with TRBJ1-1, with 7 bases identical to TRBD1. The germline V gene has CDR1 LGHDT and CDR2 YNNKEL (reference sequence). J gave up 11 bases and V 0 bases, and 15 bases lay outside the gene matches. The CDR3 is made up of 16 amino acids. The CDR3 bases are TGTGCCAGCAGCCAAGATTCGACAGGGCGGACTCGTGGGGCTTTCTTT. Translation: CASSQDSTGRTRGAFF.

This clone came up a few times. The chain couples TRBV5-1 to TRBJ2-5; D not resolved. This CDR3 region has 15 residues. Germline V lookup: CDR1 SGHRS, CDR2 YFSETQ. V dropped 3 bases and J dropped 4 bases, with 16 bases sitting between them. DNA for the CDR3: TGCGCCAGCAGCTCAACCGGTGTCTCTGGAGAGACCCAGTACTTC. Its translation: CASSSTGVSGETQYF.

The CDR3 DNA sequence: TGTGCCAGCCGTTTGGCGAACACTGAAGCTTTCTTT. Residues: CASRLANTEAFF. V and J are TRBV19 and TRBJ1-1; no reliable D call. This CDR3 has 12 amino acids. The V and J ends lost 9 bases and 1 base respectively, with 9 bases between them. In germline, CDR1 is LNHDA, CDR2 SQIVND (reference sequence).

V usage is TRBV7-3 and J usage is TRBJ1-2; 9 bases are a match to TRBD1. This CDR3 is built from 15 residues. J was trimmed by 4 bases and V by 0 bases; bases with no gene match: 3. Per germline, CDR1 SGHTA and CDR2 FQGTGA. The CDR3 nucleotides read TGTGCCAGCAGCTTAACGACGGGACAGGGCTATGGCTACACCTTC. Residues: CASSLTTGQGYGYTF.

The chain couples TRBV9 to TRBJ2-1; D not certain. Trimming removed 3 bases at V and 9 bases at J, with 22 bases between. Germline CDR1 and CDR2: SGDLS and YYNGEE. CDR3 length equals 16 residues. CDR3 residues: CASSDFGAPTTSEQFF. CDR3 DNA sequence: TGTGCCAGCAGCGACTTCGGAGCGCCTACCACAAGTGAGCAGTTCTTC.

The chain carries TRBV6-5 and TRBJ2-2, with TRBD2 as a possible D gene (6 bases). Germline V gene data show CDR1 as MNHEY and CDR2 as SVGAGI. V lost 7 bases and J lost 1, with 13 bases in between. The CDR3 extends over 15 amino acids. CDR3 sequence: CASTAGGENTGELFF. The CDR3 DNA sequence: TGTGCCAGCACCGCCGGCGGGGAGAACACCGGGGAGCTGTTTTTT.

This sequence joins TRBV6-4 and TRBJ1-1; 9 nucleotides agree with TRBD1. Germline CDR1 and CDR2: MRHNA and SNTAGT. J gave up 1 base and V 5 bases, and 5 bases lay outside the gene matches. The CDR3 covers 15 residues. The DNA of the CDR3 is TGTGCCAGCAGTCCTACAGGGGGCGAGAACACTGAAGCTTTCTTT. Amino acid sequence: CASSPTGGENTEAFF.

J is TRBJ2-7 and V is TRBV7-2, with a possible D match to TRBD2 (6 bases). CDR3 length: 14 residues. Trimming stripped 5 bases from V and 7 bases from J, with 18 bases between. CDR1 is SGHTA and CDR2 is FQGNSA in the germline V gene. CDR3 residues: CASSPGVAAGEQYF. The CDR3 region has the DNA TGTGCCAGCAGCCCCGGGGTAGCGGCCGGGGAGCAGTACTTC.

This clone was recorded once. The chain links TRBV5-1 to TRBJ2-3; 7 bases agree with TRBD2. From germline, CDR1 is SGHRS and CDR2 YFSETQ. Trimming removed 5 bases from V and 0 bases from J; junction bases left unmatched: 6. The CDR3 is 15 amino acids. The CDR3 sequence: CASRPGGSSTDTQYF. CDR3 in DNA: TGCGCCAGCAGGCCGGGCGGGAGCAGCACAGATACGCAGTATTTT.

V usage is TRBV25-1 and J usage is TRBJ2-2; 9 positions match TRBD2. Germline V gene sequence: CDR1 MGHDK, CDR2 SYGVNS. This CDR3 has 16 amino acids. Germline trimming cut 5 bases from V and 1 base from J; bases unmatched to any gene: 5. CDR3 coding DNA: TGTGCCAGCAGTAGACCTAGCGGGGTGAACACCGGGGAGCTGTTTTTT. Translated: CASSRPSGVNTGELFF.

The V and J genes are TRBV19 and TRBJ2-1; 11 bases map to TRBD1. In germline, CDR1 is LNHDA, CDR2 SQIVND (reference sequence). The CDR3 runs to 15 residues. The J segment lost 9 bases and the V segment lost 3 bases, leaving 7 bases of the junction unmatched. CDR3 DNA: TGTGCCAGTAGTATCCCCGGACAGGGGGCAGGTGAGCAGTTCTTC. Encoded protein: CASSIPGQGAGEQFF.

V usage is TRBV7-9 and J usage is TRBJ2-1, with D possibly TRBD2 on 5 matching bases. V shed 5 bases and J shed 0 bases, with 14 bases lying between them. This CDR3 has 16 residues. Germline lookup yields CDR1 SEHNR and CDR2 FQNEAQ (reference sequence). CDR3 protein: CASSLSPGSSYNEQFF. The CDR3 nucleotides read TGTGCCAGCAGCCTCTCGCCGGGGAGCTCCTACAATGAGCAGTTCTTC.

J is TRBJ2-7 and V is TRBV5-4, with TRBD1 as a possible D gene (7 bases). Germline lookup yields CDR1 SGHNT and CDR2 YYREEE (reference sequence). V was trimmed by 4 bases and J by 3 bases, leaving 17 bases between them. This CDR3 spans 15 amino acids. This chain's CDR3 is CASSRAGQQHYEQYF. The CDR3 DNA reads TGTGCCAGCAGCCGGGCGGGACAGCAACACTACGAGCAGTACTTC.

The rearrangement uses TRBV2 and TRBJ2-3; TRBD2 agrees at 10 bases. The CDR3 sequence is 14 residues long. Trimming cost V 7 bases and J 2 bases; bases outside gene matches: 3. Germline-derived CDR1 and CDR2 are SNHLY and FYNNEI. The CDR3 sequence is CASNLAGATDTQYF. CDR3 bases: TGTGCCAGCAACCTAGCGGGGGCCACAGATACGCAGTATTTT.

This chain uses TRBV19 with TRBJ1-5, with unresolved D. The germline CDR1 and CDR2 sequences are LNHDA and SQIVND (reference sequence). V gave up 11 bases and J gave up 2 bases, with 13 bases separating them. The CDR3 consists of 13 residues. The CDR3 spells CASAGTGNQPQHF. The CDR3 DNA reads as TGTGCCTCGGCGGGTACAGGCAATCAGCCCCAGCATTTT.

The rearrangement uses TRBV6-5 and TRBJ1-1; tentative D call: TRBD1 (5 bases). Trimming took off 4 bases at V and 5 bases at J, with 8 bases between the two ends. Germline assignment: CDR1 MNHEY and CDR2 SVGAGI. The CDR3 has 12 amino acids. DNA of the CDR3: TGTGCCAGCAGTTTTGGGGGGACTGAAGCTTTCTTT. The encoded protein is CASSFGGTEAFF.

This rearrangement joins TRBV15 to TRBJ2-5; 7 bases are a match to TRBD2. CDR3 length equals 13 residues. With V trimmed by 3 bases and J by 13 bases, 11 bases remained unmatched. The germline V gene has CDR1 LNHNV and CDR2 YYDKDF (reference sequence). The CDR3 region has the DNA TGTGCCACCAGCAGGGCATCGACCGGCGGGGGGTACTTC. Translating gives CATSRASTGGGYF.